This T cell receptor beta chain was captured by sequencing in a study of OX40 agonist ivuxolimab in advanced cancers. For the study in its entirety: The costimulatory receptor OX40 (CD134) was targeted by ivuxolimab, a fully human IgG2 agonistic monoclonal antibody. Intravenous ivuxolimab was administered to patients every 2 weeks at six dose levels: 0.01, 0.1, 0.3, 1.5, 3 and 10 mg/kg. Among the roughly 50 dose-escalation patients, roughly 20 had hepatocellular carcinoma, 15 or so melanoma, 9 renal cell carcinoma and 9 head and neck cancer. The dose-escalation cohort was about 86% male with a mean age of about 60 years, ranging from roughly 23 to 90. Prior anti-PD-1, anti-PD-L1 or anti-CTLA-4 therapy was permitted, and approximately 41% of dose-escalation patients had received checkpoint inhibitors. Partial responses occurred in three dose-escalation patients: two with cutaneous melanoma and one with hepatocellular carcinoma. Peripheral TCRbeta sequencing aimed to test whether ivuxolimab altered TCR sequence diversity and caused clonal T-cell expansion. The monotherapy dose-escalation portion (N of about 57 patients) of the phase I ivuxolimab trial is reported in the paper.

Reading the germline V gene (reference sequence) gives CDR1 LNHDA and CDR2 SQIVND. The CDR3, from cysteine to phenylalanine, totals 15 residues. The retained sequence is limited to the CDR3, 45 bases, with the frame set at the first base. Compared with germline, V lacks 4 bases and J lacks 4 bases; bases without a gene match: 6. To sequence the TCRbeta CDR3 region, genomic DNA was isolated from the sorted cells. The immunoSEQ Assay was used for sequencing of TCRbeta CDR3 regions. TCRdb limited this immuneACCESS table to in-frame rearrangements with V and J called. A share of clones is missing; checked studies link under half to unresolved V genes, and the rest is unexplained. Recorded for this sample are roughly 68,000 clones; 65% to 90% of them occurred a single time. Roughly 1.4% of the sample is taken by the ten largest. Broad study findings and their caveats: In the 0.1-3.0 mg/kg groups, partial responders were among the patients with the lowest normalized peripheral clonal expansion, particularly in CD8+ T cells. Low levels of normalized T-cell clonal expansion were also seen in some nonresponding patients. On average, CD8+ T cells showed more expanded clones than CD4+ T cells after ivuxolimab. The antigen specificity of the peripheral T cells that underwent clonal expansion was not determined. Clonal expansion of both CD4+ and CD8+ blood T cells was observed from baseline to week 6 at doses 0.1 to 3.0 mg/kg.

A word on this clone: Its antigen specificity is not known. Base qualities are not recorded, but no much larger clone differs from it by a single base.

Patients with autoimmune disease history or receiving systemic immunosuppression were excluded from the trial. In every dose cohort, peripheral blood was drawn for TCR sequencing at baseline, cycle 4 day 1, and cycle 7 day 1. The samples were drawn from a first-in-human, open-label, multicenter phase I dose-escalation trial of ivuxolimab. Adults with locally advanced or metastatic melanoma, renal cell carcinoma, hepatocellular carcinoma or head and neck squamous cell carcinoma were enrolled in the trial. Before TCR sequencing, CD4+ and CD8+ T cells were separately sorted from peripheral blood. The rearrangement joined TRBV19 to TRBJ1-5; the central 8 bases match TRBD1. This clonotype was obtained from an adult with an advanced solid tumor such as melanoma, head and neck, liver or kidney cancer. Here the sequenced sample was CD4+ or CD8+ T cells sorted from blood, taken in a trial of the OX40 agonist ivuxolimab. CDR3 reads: CASSNQGARNQPQHF. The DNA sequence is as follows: TGTGCCAGTAGTAACCAGGGGGCGCGGAATCAGCCCCAGCATTTT.